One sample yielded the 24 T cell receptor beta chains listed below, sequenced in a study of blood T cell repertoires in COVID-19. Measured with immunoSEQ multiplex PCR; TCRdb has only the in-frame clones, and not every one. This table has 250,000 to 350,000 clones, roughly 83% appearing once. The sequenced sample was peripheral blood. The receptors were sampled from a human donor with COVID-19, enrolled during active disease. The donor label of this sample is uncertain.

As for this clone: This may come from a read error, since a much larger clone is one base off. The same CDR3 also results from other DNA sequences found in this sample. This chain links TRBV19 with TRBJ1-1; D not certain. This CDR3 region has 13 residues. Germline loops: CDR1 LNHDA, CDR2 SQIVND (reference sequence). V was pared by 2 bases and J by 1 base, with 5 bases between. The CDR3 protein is CASSIPGNTEAFF. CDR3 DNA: TGTGCCAGTAGTATACCCGGGAACACTGAAGCTTTCTTT. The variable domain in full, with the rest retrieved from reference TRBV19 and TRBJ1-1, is DGGITQSPKYLFRKEGQNVTLSCEQNLNHDAMYWYRQDPGQGLRLIYYSQIVNDFQKGDIAEGYSVSREKKESFPLTVTSAQKNPTAFYLCASSIPGNTEAFFGQGTRLTVV.

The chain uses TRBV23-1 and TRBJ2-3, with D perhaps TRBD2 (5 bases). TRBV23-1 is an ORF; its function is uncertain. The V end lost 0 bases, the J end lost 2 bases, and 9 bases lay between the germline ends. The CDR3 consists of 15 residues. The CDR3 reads CASSQSGVATDTQYF. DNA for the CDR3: TGCGCCAGCAGTCAATCCGGGGTGGCCACAGATACGCAGTATTTT.

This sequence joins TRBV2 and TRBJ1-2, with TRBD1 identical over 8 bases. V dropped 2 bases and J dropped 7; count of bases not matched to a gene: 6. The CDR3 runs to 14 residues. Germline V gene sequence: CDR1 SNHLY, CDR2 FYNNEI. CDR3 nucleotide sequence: TGTGCCAGCAGTGAACGCACAGGGGGTGCTGGCTACACCTTC. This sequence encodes CASSERTGGAGYTF.

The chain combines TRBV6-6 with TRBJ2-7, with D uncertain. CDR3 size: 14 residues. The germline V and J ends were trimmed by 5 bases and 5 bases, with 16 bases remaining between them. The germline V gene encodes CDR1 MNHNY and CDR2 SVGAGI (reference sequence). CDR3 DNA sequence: TGTGCCAGCAGTCCGGGTCAGATCGTCCACGAGCAGTACTTC. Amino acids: CASSPGQIVHEQYF.

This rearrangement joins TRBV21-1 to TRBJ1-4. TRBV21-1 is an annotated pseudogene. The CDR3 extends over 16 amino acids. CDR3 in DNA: TGTGCCAGCAGCAGCGTTTCTACCGCAACTAATGAAAAACTGTTTTTT. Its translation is CASSSVSTATNEKLFF.

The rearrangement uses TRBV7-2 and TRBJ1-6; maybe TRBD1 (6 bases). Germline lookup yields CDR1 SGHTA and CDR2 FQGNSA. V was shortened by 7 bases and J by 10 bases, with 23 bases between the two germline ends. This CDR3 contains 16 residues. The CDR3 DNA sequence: TGTGCCAGCACCGCACCAGGGGCGCCACTTCTGTCACCCCTCCACTTT. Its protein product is CASTAPGAPLLSPLHF.

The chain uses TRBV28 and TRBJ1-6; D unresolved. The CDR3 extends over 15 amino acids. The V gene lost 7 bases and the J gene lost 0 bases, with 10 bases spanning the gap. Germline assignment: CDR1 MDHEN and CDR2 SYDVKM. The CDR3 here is CASIAVGSYNSPLHF. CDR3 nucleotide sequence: TGTGCCAGCATCGCGGTGGGCTCCTATAATTCACCCCTCCACTTT.

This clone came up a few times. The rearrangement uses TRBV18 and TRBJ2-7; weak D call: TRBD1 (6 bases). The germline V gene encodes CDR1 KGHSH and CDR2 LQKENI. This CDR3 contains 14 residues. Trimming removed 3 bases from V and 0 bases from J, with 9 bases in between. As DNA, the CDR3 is TGTGCCAGCTCACCGACAGGCATCTCCTACGAGCAGTACTTC. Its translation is CASSPTGISYEQYF.

For the CDR3, the DNA is TGTGCTAGTGCGCGGGGGACAGGGTCCTACGAGCAGTACTTC. Translated, it gives CASARGTGSYEQYF. The chain uses TRBV12-5 and TRBJ2-7; 9 bases match TRBD1. The CDR3 runs to 14 residues. V shed 7 bases, J shed 1 base, and the junction held 5 bases outside the gene matches. The germline CDR1 and CDR2 sequences are LGHNT and FRNRAP.

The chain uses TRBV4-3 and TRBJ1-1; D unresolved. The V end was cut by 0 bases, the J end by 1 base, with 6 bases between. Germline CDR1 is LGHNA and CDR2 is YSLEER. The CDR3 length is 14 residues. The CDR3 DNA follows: TGCGCCAGCAGCCAAGATCTAGGGAACACTGAAGCTTTCTTT. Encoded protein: CASSQDLGNTEAFF.

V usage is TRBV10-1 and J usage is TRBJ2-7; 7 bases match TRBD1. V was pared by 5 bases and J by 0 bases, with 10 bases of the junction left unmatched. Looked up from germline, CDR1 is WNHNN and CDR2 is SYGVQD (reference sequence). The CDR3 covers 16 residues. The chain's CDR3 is CASSRRTGVSSYEQYF. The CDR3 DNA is TGCGCCAGCAGTCGAAGGACAGGTGTGAGCTCCTACGAGCAGTACTTC.

Here the CDR3 DNA reads TGTGCCAGCAGTGAATTGGCTAGCGGGACCTACGAGCAGTACTTC. Translating gives CASSELASGTYEQYF. V is TRBV6-1 and J is TRBJ2-7, with 9 positions matching TRBD2. Germline V gene lookup returns CDR1 MNHNS and CDR2 SASEGT. This CDR3 is 15 amino acids long. Trimming took 2 bases from V and 2 from J; bases not matched to a gene: 4.

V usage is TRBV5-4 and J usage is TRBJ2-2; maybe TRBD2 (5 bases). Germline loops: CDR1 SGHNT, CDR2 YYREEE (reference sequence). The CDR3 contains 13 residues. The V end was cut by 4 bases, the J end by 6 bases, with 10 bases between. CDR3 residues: CASSTRVAGELFF. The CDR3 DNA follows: TGTGCCAGCAGCACGCGGGTGGCCGGGGAGCTGTTTTTT.

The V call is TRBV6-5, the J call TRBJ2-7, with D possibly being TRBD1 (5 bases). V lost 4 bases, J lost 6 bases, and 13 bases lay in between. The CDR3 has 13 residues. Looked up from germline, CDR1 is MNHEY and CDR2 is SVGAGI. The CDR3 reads CASSFRVRSEQYF. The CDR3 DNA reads TGTGCCAGCAGTTTCAGGGTGCGGTCCGAGCAGTACTTC.

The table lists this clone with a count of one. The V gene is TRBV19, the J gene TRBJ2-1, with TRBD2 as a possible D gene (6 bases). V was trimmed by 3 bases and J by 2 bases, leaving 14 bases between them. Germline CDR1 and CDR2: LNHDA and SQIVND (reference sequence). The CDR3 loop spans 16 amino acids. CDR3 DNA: TGTGCCAGTAGTATCACCCGGGAGCAACCCTACAATGAGCAGTTCTTC. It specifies CASSITREQPYNEQFF.

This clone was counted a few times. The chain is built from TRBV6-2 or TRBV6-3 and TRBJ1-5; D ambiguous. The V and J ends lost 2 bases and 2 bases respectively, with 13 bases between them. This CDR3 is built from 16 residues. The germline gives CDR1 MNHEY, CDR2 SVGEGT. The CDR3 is CASSYPPRRGNQPQHF. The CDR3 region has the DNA TGTGCCAGCAGTTACCCCCCAAGGCGGGGCAATCAGCCCCAGCATTTT.

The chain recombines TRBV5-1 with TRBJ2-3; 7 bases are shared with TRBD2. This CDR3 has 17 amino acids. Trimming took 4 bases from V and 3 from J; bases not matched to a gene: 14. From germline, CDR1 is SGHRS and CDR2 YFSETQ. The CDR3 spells CASSRPRDAGVTDTQYF. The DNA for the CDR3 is TGCGCCAGCAGCCGCCCGAGGGACGCGGGAGTTACAGATACGCAGTATTTT.

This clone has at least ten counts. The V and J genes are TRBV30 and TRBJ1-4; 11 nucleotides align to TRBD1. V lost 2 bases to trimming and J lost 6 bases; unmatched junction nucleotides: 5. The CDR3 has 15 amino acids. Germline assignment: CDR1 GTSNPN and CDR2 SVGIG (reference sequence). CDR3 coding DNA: TGTGCCTGGAGTATCGGACAGGGGGCACATGAAAAACTGTTTTTT. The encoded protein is CAWSIGQGAHEKLFF.

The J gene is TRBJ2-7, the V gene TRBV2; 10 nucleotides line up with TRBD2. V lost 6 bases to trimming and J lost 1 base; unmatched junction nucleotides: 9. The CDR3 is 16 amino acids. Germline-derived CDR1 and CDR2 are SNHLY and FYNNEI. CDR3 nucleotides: TGTGCCAGCAGCGTAGGTCTAGCGGGAGAGTCCTACGAGCAGTACTTC. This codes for CASSVGLAGESYEQYF.

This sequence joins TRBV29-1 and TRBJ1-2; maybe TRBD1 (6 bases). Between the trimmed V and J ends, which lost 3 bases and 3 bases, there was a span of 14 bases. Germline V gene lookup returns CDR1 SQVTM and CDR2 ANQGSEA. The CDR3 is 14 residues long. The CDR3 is CSVDPDRVYYGYTF. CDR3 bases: TGCAGCGTTGACCCGGACAGAGTATACTATGGCTACACCTTC.

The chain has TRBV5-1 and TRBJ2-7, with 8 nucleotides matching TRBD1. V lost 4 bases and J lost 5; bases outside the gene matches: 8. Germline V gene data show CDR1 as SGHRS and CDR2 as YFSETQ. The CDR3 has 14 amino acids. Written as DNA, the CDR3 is TGCGCCAGCAGCCCCTGGACAGGGTCCCACGAGCAGTACTTC. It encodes CASSPWTGSHEQYF. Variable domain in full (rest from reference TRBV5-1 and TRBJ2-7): KAGVTQTPRYLIKTRGQQVTLSCSPISGHRSVSWYQQTPGQGLQFLFEYFSETQRNKGNFPGRFSGRQFSNSRSEMNVSTLELGDSALYLCASSPWTGSHEQYFGPGTRLTVT.

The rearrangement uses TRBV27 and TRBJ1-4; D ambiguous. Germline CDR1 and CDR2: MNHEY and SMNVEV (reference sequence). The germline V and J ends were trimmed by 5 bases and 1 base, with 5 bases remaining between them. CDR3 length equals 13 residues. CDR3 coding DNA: TGTGCCAGCAGTGGGAGAACTAATGAAAAACTGTTTTTT. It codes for CASSGRTNEKLFF.

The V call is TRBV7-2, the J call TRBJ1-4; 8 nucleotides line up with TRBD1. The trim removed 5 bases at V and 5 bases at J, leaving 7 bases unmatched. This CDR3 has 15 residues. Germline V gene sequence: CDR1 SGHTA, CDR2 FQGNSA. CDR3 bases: TGTGCCAGCAGCCCCCAGGACAGGGTGAATGAAAAACTGTTTTTT. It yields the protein CASSPQDRVNEKLFF.

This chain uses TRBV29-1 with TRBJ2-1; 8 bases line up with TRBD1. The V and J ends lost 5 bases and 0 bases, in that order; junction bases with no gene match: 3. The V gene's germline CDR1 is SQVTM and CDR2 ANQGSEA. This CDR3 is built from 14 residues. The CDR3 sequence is CSVRTGTSYNEQFF. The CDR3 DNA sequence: TGCAGCGTTCGGACAGGGACCTCCTACAATGAGCAGTTCTTC.